The next 8 T cell receptor beta chains were all read from a single sample in a study of T cell changes during pregnancy in multiple sclerosis. Method: immunoSEQ multiplex PCR; TCRdb's copy keeps in-frame clones and lacks some. The repertoire has some 94,000 clones, approximately 90% of them found once; the top ten carry about 1.8%. This specimen was peripheral blood, taken in the first trimester of pregnancy. These TCRs come from a female donor in good health, enrolled as a control in a pregnancy study.

The V and J genes are TRBV9 and TRBJ1-6; weak D call: TRBD1 (5 bases). The CDR3 totals 14 residues. Deletions cut 0 bases from V and 9 bases from J, with 10 bases between. CDR1 SGDLS and CDR2 YYNGEE come from the germline V gene. The CDR3 DNA reads as TGTGCCAGCAGCGTAGGGGGCCGGATTTCACCCCTCCACTTT. Amino acid sequence: CASSVGGRISPLHF. The full variable domain, its missing parts supplied by reference TRBV9 and TRBJ1-6, is DSGVTQTPKHLITATGQRVTLRCSPRSGDLSVYWYQQSLDQGLQFLIQYYNGEERAKGNILERFSAQQFPDLHSELNLSSLELGDSALYFCASSVGGRISPLHFGNGTRLTVT.

The chain uses TRBV6-6 and TRBJ2-2, with 9 nucleotides matching TRBD2. V lost 0 bases and J lost 6; bases outside the gene matches: 5. This CDR3 is built from 16 residues. The germline V gene has CDR1 MNHNY and CDR2 SVGAGI (reference sequence). The CDR3 loop reads CASSYSPAGGAGELFF. The CDR3 DNA follows: TGTGCCAGCAGTTACTCCCCAGCGGGGGGAGCCGGGGAGCTGTTTTTT.

V usage is TRBV10-3 and J usage is TRBJ2-5, with D maybe TRBD1 (5 bases). Germline V lookup: CDR1 ENHRY, CDR2 SYGVKD. CDR3 length: 13 amino acids. V lost 4 bases and J lost 0, with 6 bases in between. The CDR3 coding sequence is TGTGCCATCAGTGGACAGTACCAAGAGACCCAGTACTTC. Translated: CAISGQYQETQYF.

The chain is built from TRBV7-2 and TRBJ1-2; D is ambiguous. The CDR3 runs 12 residues. Per the germline V gene, CDR1 is SGHTA and CDR2 is FQGNSA. Trimming left V 5 bases short and J 3 bases short, with 7 bases between. CDR3 sequence reads: CASSREDYGYTF. In DNA form, the CDR3 reads TGTGCCAGCAGCCGAGAAGACTATGGCTACACCTTC. The whole variable domain, remainder taken from reference TRBV7-2 and TRBJ1-2, is GAGVSQSPSNKVTEKGKDVELRCDPISGHTALYWYRQSLGQGLEFLIYFQGNSAPDKSGLPSDRFSAERTGGSVSTLTIQRTQQEDSAVYLCASSREDYGYTFGSGTRLTVV.

The chain is built from TRBV4-1 and TRBJ1-1, with TRBD1 matching 7 bases. The J segment lost 6 bases and the V segment lost 1 base, leaving 8 bases of the junction unmatched. The CDR3 loop spans 15 amino acids. Germline V gives CDR1 MGHRA, CDR2 YSYEKL. As DNA, the CDR3 is TGCGCCAGCAGCCAAGCCCGACAGGGTTGGGCTGAAGCTTTCTTT. Translating gives CASSQARQGWAEAFF.

The rearrangement uses TRBV6-4 and TRBJ2-1, with 14 bases matching TRBD2. The germline V gene has CDR1 MRHNA and CDR2 SNTAGT. The V gene end was trimmed by 2 bases and the J gene end by 7 bases; junction bases not matched to a gene: 1. This CDR3 is 15 amino acids long. The CDR3 DNA reads TGTGCCAGCAGTGACGGACTAGCGGGGGGTAATGAGCAGTTCTTC. It codes for CASSDGLAGGNEQFF.

J is TRBJ2-7 and V is TRBV4-3; 10 bases map to TRBD2. The germline V gene encodes CDR1 LGHNA and CDR2 YSLEER. The CDR3 runs 16 residues. Unmatched junction bases numbered 12, after V lost 4 bases and J lost 6 bases. The CDR3 DNA reads TGCGCCAGCAGCCGGAAAGCGGGGGGGGGTTTAGTCGAGCAGTACTTC. Its translation is CASSRKAGGGLVEQYF.

The chain couples TRBV6-5 to TRBJ2-5, with 9 bases fitting TRBD1. Germline values: CDR1 MNHEY, CDR2 SVGAGI. The CDR3 is made up of 15 amino acids. Trimming at V came to 6 bases and at J to 13 bases, leaving 18 bases not matched to a gene. The CDR3 loop reads CASRPFTGGTEPGYF. In DNA, the CDR3 is TGTGCCAGCAGACCATTCACAGGGGGCACGGAGCCGGGGTACTTC.